One and the same sample provided the 28 T cell receptor beta chains below, sequenced in a study of blood T cell repertoires in COVID-19. TCRdb keeps only in-frame clones here, not all; method: immunoSEQ multiplex PCR. The data show 90,000 to 120,000 clones, 60% to 85% seen once. Material: peripheral blood. The source of these receptors is a man between 65 and 79 years old with acute or convalescent COVID-19.

Regarding this clone: Mismatch with germline at one junction end may stem from a read error. J is TRBJ1-2 and V is TRBV6-1; no reliable D call. CDR3 size: 15 residues. Germline values: CDR1 MNHNS, CDR2 SASEGT. Written as DNA, the CDR3 is TGTGCCAGCAGTGAAGGTGTAGGGATTGGAGGGCGGGCCCGTTTC. Translated: CASSEGVGIGGRARF.

The chain uses TRBV19 and TRBJ2-7; 12 nucleotides line up with TRBD1. The germline V gene has CDR1 LNHDA and CDR2 SQIVND (reference sequence). The CDR3 is 14 residues long. The ends lost 4 bases at V and 7 bases at J; junction bases unmatched: 5. Written as DNA, the CDR3 is TGTGCCAGTAGTACGGGGGACAGGGGGCTTGAGCAGTACTTC. Its protein product is CASSTGDRGLEQYF.

The rearrangement links TRBV6-5 to TRBJ2-1, with a possible D match to TRBD2 (5 bases). V shed 1 base and J shed 8 bases, with 18 bases lying between them. This CDR3 region has 16 residues. Germline-derived CDR1 and CDR2 are MNHEY and SVGAGI. CDR3: CASSYFRGSLTDEQFF. The CDR3 DNA sequence: TGTGCCAGCAGTTACTTTCGAGGGAGTTTAACAGATGAGCAGTTCTTC.

The chain couples TRBV4-3 to TRBJ1-6; 8 bases line up with TRBD1. Germline V gene sequence: CDR1 LGHNA, CDR2 YSLEER. Trimming cost V 4 bases and J 9 bases; bases outside gene matches: 8. The CDR3 covers 15 residues. The CDR3 DNA reads as TGCGCCAGCAGCCTTAGGACAGGGCAGGGTTCACCCCTCCACTTT. The encoded protein is CASSLRTGQGSPLHF.

The chain carries TRBV23-1 and TRBJ2-3, with 8 bases matching TRBD1. TRBV23-1 is an ORF, with its function uncertain. The CDR3 is 15 amino acids. Germline trimming cut 9 bases from V and 6 bases from J; bases unmatched to any gene: 14. CDR3 sequence reads: CASKQGQGASDTQYF. CDR3 sequence (DNA): TGCGCCAGTAAACAGGGGCAGGGGGCGTCGGATACGCAGTATTTT.

As to this clone: The junction departs from the called germline gene at one end, perhaps through a read error. The rearrangement uses TRBV6-4 and TRBJ2-7; 7 bases map to TRBD1. The CDR3 sequence is 11 residues long. CDR1 and CDR2 from the germline V gene are MRHNA and SNTAGT. The chain's CDR3 is CASRTGQSKNF. DNA for the CDR3: TGTGCCAGCAGAACGGGACAGTCTAAGAACTTC.

The rearrangement joins TRBV18 to TRBJ2-1; 12 nucleotides line up with TRBD2. Trimming at V came to 3 bases and at J to 9 bases, leaving 9 bases not matched to a gene. The CDR3 sequence is 16 residues long. Germline V gives CDR1 KGHSH, CDR2 LQKENI. The CDR3 spells CASSPPASGGAGEQFF. In DNA form, the CDR3 reads TGTGCCAGCTCACCCCCGGCTAGCGGGGGGGCCGGTGAGCAGTTCTTC. The variable domain in full, completed from reference TRBV18 and TRBJ2-1, reads NAGVMQNPRHLVRRRGQEARLRCSPMKGHSHVYWYRQLPEEGLKFMVYLQKENIIDESGMPKERFSAEFPKEGPSILRIQQVVRGDSAAYFCASSPPASGGAGEQFFGPGTRLTVL.

J is TRBJ1-1 and V is TRBV5-1; D uncertain. Germline values: CDR1 SGHRS, CDR2 YFSETQ. The CDR3 runs 13 residues. Deletions cut 0 bases from V and 7 bases from J, with 10 bases between. CDR3 nucleotides: TGCGCCAGCAGCTTGGCAGCTAGGAATGAAGCTTTCTTT. Translation: CASSLAARNEAFF.

This chain links TRBV5-1 with TRBJ2-1, with D perhaps TRBD2 (6 bases). The germline V gene encodes CDR1 SGHRS and CDR2 YFSETQ. V lost 0 bases to trimming and J lost 2 bases, with 9 bases between them. CDR3 size: 15 residues. DNA for the CDR3: TGCGCCAGCAGCTTGGGCGGGGAAACCTACAATGAGCAGTTCTTC. It specifies CASSLGGETYNEQFF.

The chain links TRBV18 to TRBJ2-7, with TRBD2 matching 16 bases. The V segment lost 2 bases and the J segment 6 bases; nucleotides outside the gene matches: 4. The germline V gene encodes CDR1 KGHSH and CDR2 LQKENI. The CDR3 extends over 16 amino acids. In nucleotides, the CDR3 is TGTGCCAGCTCACCAGGGACTAGCGGGGGGGCCGGCGAGCAGTACTTC. Translating gives CASSPGTSGGAGEQYF.

This chain links TRBV18 with TRBJ2-2, with D maybe TRBD2 (6 bases). This CDR3 contains 12 residues. Germline CDR1 is KGHSH and CDR2 is LQKENI. The V and J ends lost 6 bases and 4 bases respectively, with 6 bases between them. Here the CDR3 reads CASSGSTGELFF. As DNA, the CDR3 is TGTGCCAGCTCCGGGAGCACCGGGGAGCTGTTTTTT.

The V and J genes are TRBV11-2 and TRBJ1-5; D unclear. The CDR3 contains 13 residues. The germline V and J ends were trimmed by 2 bases and 4 bases, with 6 bases remaining between them. CDR1 is SGHAT, CDR2 FQNNGV, per germline. The CDR3 sequence is CASSLQMNQPQHF. In nucleotides, the CDR3 is TGTGCCAGCAGCTTACAGATGAATCAGCCCCAGCATTTT. The full variable domain, with the rest looked up from reference TRBV11-2 and TRBJ1-5, is EAGVAQSPRYKIIEKRQSVAFWCNPISGHATLYWYQQILGQGPKLLIQFQNNGVVDDSQLPKDRFSAERLKGVDSTLKIQPAKLEDSAVYLCASSLQMNQPQHFGDGTRLSIL.

V and J are TRBV6-5 and TRBJ2-3, with 8 bases aligning to TRBD2. Trimming removed 6 bases from V and 1 base from J; junction bases left unmatched: 6. CDR1 MNHEY and CDR2 SVGAGI come from the germline V gene. The CDR3 has 15 amino acids. The CDR3 sequence is CASRFPAGGTDTQYF. The CDR3 DNA reads as TGTGCCAGCAGATTCCCAGCGGGGGGCACAGATACGCAGTATTTT.

This chain links TRBV7-9 with TRBJ1-6; 10 bases are a match to TRBD1. V lost 6 bases and J lost 9; bases outside the gene matches: 11. The CDR3 length is 16 residues. Germline V lookup: CDR1 SEHNR, CDR2 FQNEAQ (reference sequence). CDR3 coding DNA: TGTGCCAGCAGTTTGGGACAGGGGCGATCGGGTTCACCCCTCCACTTT. It translates to CASSLGQGRSGSPLHF.

About this clone: Other DNA sequences in this sample translate to the same CDR3. V usage is TRBV12-3 or TRBV12-4 and J usage is TRBJ1-1, with 7 bases matching TRBD1. This CDR3 has 13 amino acids. V lost 6 bases to trimming and J lost 3 bases; unmatched junction nucleotides: 4. The CDR3 DNA reads TGTGCCAGCAGATTCCAGGGGGACACTGAAGCTTTCTTT. Encoded protein: CASRFQGDTEAFF.

V gene TRBV12-3 or TRBV12-4 combines with J gene TRBJ1-5, with 7 bases matching TRBD1. Trimming at V came to 5 bases and at J to 7 bases, leaving 5 bases not matched to a gene. The CDR3 totals 13 residues. CDR3 residues: CASSITGAQPQHF. In DNA form, the CDR3 reads TGTGCCAGCAGTATCACAGGGGCCCAGCCCCAGCATTTT.

The CDR3 nucleotides read TGTGCCAGCAGCCAAACAGGACAGGGGCGAACTGAAGCTTTCTTT. It translates to CASSQTGQGRTEAFF. V usage is TRBV14 and J usage is TRBJ1-1; 9 bases map to TRBD1. The J segment lost 5 bases and the V segment lost 2 bases, leaving 6 bases of the junction unmatched. Germline lookup yields CDR1 SGHDN and CDR2 FVKESK. The CDR3 contains 15 residues.

This clone has a handful of counts. The V call is TRBV18, the J call TRBJ1-5, with 10 positions matching TRBD1. Germline V gene sequence: CDR1 KGHSH, CDR2 LQKENI. The CDR3 has 15 residues. The ends lost 5 bases at V and 6 bases at J; junction bases unmatched: 7. The CDR3 here is CASSARQGASQPQHF. CDR3 DNA: TGTGCCAGCTCAGCGAGACAGGGGGCAAGTCAGCCCCAGCATTTT.

The chain combines TRBV5-1 with TRBJ1-2; D gene uncertain. There are 17 residues in the CDR3. From germline, CDR1 is SGHRS and CDR2 YFSETQ. The V and J ends lost 0 bases and 8 bases respectively, with 23 bases between them. CDR3 DNA sequence: TGCGCCAGCAGCTTGGAGTCCGGCAGACTTGGGAGTGGCGGCTACACCTTC. It encodes CASSLESGRLGSGGYTF.

In its sample, this clone was seen once. This chain joins TRBV3-1 (or the pseudogene TRBV3-2) and TRBJ1-1; TRBD1 aligns across 7 bases. CDR3 size: 15 residues. CDR1 is LGHDT, CDR2 YNNKEL, per germline (reference sequence). J lost 0 bases, V lost 1 base, and 2 bases had no gene match. The DNA for the CDR3 is TGTGCCAGCAGCCAAGGGACAGGTATGAACACTGAAGCTTTCTTT. Protein sequence: CASSQGTGMNTEAFF.

V and J are TRBV7-6 and TRBJ2-3; TRBD2 is a possible D gene (6 bases). Germline V lookup: CDR1 SGHVS, CDR2 FNYEAQ. CDR3 length: 14 residues. V was trimmed by 5 bases and J by 5 bases, leaving 14 bases between them. The CDR3 loop reads CASSRHKEGDTQYF. The DNA for the CDR3 is TGTGCCAGCAGCAGACACAAGGAGGGAGATACGCAGTATTTT.

This clone was detected only once. The rearrangement uses TRBV19 and TRBJ2-2; TRBD2 is a possible D gene (6 bases). The length of the CDR3 is 15 residues. Trimming pared 1 base from V and 5 bases from J, leaving 11 bases between. CDR1 LNHDA and CDR2 SQIVND come from the germline V gene (reference sequence). The CDR3 sequence: CASSIVGSGTGELFF. The CDR3 coding sequence is TGTGCCAGTAGTATAGTGGGGAGCGGGACCGGGGAGCTGTTTTTT.

The genes are TRBV5-1 and TRBJ2-3; TRBD1 matches at 8 bases. There are 15 residues in the CDR3. V shed 4 bases, J shed 1 base, and the junction held 5 bases outside the gene matches. Germline values: CDR1 SGHRS, CDR2 YFSETQ. This chain's CDR3 is CASSIQGEGTDTQYF. CDR3 sequence (DNA): TGCGCCAGCAGCATACAGGGGGAAGGCACAGATACGCAGTATTTT.

The chain is built from TRBV6-5 and TRBJ1-2, with a possible D match to TRBD1 (6 bases). V was shortened by 0 bases and J by 4 bases, with 9 bases between the two germline ends. This CDR3 spans 14 amino acids. Germline CDR1 is MNHEY and CDR2 is SVGAGI. CDR3 DNA sequence: TGTGCCAGCAGTTACTCGAAAGGGGGCTATGGCTACACCTTC. Its protein product is CASSYSKGGYGYTF.

This clone has a handful of counts. The V gene is TRBV2, the J gene TRBJ1-6; 7 bases fit TRBD1. The CDR3 loop spans 16 amino acids. The junction had 10 bases not matched to a gene; V was cut back by 5 bases and J by 6 bases. CDR1 is SNHLY, CDR2 FYNNEI, per germline. CDR3 DNA: TGTGCCAGCAGTCCCTCTTTAGGGGGCACTAATTCACCCCTCCACTTT. Residues: CASSPSLGGTNSPLHF. The whole variable domain, filled in from reference TRBV2 and TRBJ1-6, reads EPEVTQTPSHQVTQMGQEVILRCVPISNHLYFYWYRQILGQKVEFLVSFYNNEISEKSEIFDDQFSVERPDGSNFTLKIRSTKLEDSAMYFCASSPSLGGTNSPLHFGNGTRLTVT.

The chain links TRBV5-1 to TRBJ1-2; perhaps TRBD1 as D (6 bases). Germline V gives CDR1 SGHRS, CDR2 YFSETQ. With 2 bases removed from V and 3 bases from J, the gap between germline ends came to 8 bases. The CDR3 is 13 residues long. The CDR3 sequence is CASSFRTDYGYTF. The DNA of the CDR3 is TGCGCCAGCAGCTTCAGGACAGACTATGGCTACACCTTC.

The V gene is TRBV27, the J gene TRBJ1-4; D is uncertain. Germline-derived CDR1 and CDR2 are MNHEY and SMNVEV (reference sequence). Trimming took off 3 bases at V and 0 bases at J, with 8 bases between the two ends. CDR3 length: 15 amino acids. The CDR3 protein is CASSFFGATNEKLFF. CDR3 coding DNA: TGTGCCAGCAGTTTTTTCGGAGCAACTAATGAAAAACTGTTTTTT.

The chain couples TRBV18 to TRBJ2-3, with 7 bases aligning to TRBD1. V was clipped by 2 bases and J by 1 base; unmatched bases: 3. The CDR3 is made up of 15 amino acids. The germline CDR1 and CDR2 sequences are KGHSH and LQKENI. In nucleotides, the CDR3 is TGTGCCAGCTCACCAGGGACAGACGGCACAGATACGCAGTATTTT. Translation gives CASSPGTDGTDTQYF.